The clone carrying this TCR beta chain was seen repeatedly, ten times or more. The target antigen is unknown. The data belong to a study of T-cell reconstitution after alpha-beta-depleted transplantation in children. In germline, CDR1 is SGHRS, CDR2 YFSETQ. Trimming pared 0 bases from V and 0 bases from J, leaving 10 bases between. The CDR3 length is 16 residues. Study-wide results and limits: The main origin of T-cell counts and diversity one year after transplant was newly produced T cells. In some patients, recipient T cells and intrathymic progenitors surviving conditioning explained high day-60 diversity.

The library targeted TCRbeta and was prepared with unique molecular identifiers. TCRdb re-called the PCR reads through MiXCR, storing one row per CDR3 protein. The table shows nearly 250,000 distinct CDR3 sequences, with around 8% occurring only once. The receptor was derived from a male patient aged 10 to 17 who had a stem cell transplant for acute lymphoblastic leukemia, so the T cells may come from the graft donor. This rearrangement joins TRBV5-1 to TRBJ1-3; unclear D gene. The material sequenced was PBMCs, mostly from graft donor cells, taken 180 days after TCRalphabeta/CD19-depleted stem cell transplant. CDR3 sequence: CASSLETLLSGNTIYF. In nucleotides, the CDR3 is TGCGCCAGCAGCTTGGAGACTCTTCTCTCTGGAAACACCATATATTTT. Variable domain in full (rest from reference TRBV5-1 and TRBJ1-3): KAGVTQTPRYLIKTRGQQVTLSCSPISGHRSVSWYQQTPGQGLQFLFEYFSETQRNKGNFPGRFSGRQFSNSRSEMNVSTLELGDSALYLCASSLETLLSGNTIYFGEGSWLTVV.